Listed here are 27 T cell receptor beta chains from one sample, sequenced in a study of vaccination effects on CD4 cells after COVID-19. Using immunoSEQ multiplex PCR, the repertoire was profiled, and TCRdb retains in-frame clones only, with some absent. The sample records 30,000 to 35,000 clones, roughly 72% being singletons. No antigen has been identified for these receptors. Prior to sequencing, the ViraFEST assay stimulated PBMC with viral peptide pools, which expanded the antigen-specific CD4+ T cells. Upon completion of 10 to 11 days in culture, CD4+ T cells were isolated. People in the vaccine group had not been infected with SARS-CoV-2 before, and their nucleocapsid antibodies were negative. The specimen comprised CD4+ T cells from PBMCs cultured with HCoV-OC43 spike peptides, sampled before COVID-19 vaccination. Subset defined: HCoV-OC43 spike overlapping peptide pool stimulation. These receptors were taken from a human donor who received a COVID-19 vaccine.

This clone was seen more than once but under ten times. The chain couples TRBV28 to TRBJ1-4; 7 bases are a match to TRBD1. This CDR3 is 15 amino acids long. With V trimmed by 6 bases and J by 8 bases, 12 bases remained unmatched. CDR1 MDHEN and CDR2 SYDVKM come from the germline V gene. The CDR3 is CASRGQSALREKLFF. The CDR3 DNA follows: TGTGCCAGCAGGGGACAGTCTGCCCTCCGGGAAAAACTGTTTTTT.

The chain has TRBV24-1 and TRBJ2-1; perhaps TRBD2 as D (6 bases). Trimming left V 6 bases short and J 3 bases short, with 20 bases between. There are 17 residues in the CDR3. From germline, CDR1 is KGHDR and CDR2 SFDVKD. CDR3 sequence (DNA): TGTGCCACCAGTCCCGCGGGGACCGAAGGTTACTACAATGAGCAGTTCTTC. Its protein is CATSPAGTEGYYNEQFF.

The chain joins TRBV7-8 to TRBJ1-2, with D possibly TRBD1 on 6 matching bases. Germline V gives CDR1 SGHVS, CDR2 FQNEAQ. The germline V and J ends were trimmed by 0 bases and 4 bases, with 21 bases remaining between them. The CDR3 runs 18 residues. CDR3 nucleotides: TGTGCCAGCAGCTTAGCGGGGCTAAGGGGGGCGCGAGGCTATGGCTACACCTTC. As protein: CASSLAGLRGARGYGYTF.

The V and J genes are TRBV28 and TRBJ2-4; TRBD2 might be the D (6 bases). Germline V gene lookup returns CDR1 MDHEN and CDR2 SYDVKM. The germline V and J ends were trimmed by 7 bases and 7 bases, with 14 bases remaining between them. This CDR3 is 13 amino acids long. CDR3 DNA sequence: TGTGCCAGCATGGCCTCCGCGGGGAACATTCAGTACTTC. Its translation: CASMASAGNIQYF.

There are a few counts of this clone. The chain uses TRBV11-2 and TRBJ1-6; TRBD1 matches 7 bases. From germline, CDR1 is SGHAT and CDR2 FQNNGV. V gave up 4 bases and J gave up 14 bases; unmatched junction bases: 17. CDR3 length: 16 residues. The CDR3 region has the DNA TGTGCCAGCAGCTCGTCCTGGACAGGAACCTTTTCGGCCCTCCACTTT. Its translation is CASSSSWTGTFSALHF.

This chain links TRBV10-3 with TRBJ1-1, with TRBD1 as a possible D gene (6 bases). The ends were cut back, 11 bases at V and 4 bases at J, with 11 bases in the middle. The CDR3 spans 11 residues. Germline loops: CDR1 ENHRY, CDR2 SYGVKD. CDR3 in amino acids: CAGGGGTEAFF. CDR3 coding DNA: TGTGCCGGCGGAGGGGGCACTGAAGCTTTCTTT.

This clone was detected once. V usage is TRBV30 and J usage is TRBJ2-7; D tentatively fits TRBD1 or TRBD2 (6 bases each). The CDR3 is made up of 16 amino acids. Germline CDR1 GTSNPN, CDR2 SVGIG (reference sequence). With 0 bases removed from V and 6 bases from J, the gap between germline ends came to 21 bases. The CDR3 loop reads CAWSVFRGRRVVEQYF. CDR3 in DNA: TGTGCCTGGAGTGTGTTTAGGGGGAGGAGAGTTGTCGAGCAGTACTTC.

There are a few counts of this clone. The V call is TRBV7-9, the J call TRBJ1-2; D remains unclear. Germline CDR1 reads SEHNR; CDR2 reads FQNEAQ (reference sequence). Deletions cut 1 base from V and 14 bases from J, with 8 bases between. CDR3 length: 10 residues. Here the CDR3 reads CASSLESGTF. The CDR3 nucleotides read TGTGCCAGCAGCTTAGAGAGCGGTACCTTC.

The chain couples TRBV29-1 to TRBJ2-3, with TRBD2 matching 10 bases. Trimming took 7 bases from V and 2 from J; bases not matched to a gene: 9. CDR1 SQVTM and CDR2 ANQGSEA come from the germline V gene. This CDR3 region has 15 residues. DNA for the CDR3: TGCAGCGGAACGATAGCGGGAGGTTCCACAGATACGCAGTATTTT. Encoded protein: CSGTIAGGSTDTQYF.

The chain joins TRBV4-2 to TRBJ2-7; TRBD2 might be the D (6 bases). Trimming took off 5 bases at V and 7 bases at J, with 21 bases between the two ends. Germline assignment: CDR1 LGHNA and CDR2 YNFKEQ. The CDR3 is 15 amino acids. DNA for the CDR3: TGTGCCAGCAGCGTGCGGGGCAGCGGACCCTTTGAGCAGTACTTC. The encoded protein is CASSVRGSGPFEQYF.

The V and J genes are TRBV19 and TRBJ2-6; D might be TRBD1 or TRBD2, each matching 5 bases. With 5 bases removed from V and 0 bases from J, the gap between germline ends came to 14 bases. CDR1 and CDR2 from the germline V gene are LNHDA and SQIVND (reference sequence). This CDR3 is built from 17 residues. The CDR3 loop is CASSSRTGLSGANVLTF. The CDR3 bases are TGTGCCAGTAGTTCTCGGACGGGGCTCTCTGGGGCCAACGTCCTGACTTTC.

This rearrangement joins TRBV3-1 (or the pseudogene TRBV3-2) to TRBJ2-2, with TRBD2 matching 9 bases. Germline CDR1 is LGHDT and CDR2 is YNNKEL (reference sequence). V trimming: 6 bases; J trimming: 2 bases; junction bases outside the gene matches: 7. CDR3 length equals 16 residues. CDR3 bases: TGTGCCAGCAGAGTCGGACTAGCGCTAAACACCGGGGAGCTGTTTTTT. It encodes CASRVGLALNTGELFF.

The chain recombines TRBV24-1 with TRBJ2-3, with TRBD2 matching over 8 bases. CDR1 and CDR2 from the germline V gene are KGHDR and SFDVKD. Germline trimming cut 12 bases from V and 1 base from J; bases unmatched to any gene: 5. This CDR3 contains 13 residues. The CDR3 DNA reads TGTGCCGTTGGGCGGGAGGGCACAGATACGCAGTATTTT. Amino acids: CAVGREGTDTQYF.

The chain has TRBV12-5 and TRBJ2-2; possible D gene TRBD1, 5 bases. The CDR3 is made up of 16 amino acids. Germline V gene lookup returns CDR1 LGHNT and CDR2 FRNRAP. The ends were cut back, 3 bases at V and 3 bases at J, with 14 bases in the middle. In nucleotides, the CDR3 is TGTGCTAGTGGTTTCTATCAGGGCGATTACACCGGGGAGCTGTTTTTT. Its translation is CASGFYQGDYTGELFF.

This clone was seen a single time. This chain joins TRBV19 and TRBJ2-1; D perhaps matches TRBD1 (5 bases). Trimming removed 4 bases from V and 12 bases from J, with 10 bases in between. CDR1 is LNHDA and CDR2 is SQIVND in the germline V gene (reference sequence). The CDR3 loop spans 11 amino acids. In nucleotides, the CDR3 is TGTGCCAGTAGTACCGGACACGGGCAGTTCTTC. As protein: CASSTGHGQFF.

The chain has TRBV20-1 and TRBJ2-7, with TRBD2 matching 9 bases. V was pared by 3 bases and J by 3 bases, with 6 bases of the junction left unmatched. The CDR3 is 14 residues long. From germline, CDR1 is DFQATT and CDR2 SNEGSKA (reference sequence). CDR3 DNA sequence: TGCAGTGCTAGTGTCAGCGGGGGGCTCTACGAGCAGTACTTC. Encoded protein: CSASVSGGLYEQYF.

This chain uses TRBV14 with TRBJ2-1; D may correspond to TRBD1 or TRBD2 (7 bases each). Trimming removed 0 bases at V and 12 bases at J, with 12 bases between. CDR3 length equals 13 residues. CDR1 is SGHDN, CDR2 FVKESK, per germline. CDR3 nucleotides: TGTGCCAGCAGCCAAGACAGGGGGGGTTGGCAGTTCTTC. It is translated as CASSQDRGGWQFF.

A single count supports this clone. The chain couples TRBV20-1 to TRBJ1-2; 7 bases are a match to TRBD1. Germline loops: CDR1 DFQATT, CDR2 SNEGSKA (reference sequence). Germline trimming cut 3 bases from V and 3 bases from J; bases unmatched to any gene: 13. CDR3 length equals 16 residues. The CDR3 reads CSASPNGEQGYYGYTF. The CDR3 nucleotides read TGCAGTGCTAGTCCTAATGGGGAACAGGGGTACTATGGCTACACCTTC.

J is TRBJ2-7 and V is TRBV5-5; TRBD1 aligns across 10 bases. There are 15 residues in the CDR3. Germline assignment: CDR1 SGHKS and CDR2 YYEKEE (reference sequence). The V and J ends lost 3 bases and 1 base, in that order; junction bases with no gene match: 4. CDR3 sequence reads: CASSWTGGASYEQYF. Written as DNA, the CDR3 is TGTGCCAGCAGCTGGACAGGGGGGGCATCCTACGAGCAGTACTTC.

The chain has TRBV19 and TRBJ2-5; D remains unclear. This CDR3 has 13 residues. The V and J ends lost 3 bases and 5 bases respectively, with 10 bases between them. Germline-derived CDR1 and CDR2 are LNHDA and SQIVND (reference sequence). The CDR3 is CASSMRPEETQYF. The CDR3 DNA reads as TGTGCCAGTAGTATGAGGCCGGAGGAGACCCAGTACTTC.

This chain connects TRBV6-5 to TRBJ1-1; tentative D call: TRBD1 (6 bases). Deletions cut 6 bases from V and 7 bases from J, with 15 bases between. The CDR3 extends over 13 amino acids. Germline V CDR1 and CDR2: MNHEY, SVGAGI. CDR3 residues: CASRTGGPIEAFF. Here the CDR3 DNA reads TGTGCCAGCAGGACGGGGGGGCCAATTGAAGCTTTCTTT.

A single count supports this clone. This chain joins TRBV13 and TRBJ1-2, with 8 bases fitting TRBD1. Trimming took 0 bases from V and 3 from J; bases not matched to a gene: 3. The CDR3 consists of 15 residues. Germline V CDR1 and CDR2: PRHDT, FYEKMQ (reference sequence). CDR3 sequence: CASSLGPTGDYGYTF. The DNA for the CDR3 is TGTGCCAGCAGCTTAGGCCCGACAGGGGACTATGGCTACACCTTC.

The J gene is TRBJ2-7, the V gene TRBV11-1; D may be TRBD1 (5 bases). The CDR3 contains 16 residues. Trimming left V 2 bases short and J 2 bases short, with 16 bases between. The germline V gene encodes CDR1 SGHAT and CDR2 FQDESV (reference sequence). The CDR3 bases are TGTGCCAGCAGCTTACTTGGGGCTCCCGAAACCTACGAGCAGTACTTC. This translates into CASSLLGAPETYEQYF.

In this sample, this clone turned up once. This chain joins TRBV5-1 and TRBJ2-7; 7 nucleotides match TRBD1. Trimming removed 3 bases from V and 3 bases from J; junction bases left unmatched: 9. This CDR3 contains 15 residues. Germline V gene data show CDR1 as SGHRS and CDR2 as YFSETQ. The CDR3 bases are TGCGCCAGCAGCTCCCTCGGGACAGAATACTACGAGCAGTACTTC. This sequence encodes CASSSLGTEYYEQYF.

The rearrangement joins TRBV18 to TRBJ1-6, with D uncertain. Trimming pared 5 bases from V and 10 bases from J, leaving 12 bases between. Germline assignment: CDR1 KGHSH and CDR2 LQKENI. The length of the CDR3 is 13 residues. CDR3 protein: CASSSQQSSPLHF. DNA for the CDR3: TGTGCCAGCTCATCTCAACAGAGCTCACCCCTCCACTTT.

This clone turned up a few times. In DNA form, the CDR3 reads TGTGCCAGCAGCCAAGAATGGGCGGGGGTAACCAAAAACATTCAGTACTTC. This codes for CASSQEWAGVTKNIQYF. The chain carries TRBV4-2 and TRBJ2-4, with 7 bases aligning to TRBD2. V trimming: 0 bases; J trimming: 2 bases; junction bases outside the gene matches: 7. This CDR3 has 17 amino acids. CDR1 is LGHNA and CDR2 is YNFKEQ in the germline V gene.

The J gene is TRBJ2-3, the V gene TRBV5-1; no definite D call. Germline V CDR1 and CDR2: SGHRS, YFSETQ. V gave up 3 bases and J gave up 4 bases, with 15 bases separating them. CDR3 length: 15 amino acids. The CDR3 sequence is CASSYLQVKADTQYF. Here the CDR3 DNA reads TGCGCCAGCAGCTACCTCCAGGTAAAGGCAGATACGCAGTATTTT.